These T cell receptor beta chains were read from a single sample in a study of CD8+CD57+ T cells in acquired aplastic anemia. TCRdb fed the reads into MiXCR, producing one record per CDR3 protein. This table has around 150,000 distinct CDR3 sequences, about 70% appearing once. Sample: sorted CD4+, CD8+, or CD8+CD57+ T cells (not recorded which) from PBMCs. Receptor source: a human donor with aplastic anemia. CDR3s include the opening cysteine and the closing phenylalanine or tryptophan. D genes are given only for firm matches. Not every row has a clone size; where given, it reads once, few, many or a size class.

V gene: TRBV7-6; D gene: TRBD1; clone size: .; J gene: TRBJ2-7; CDR3 DNA: TGTGCCAGCAGCTTGCCGGACAGGGTTGACGAGCAGTACTTC; CDR3 protein: CASSLPDRVDEQYF
V gene: TRBV29-1; D gene: TRBD2; clone size: once; J gene: TRBJ2-1; CDR3 DNA: TGCAGCGTTGATTCCTTCGGGAACGCGGGAGGACACAATGAGCAGTTCTTC; CDR3 protein: CSVDSFGNAGGHNEQFF
V gene: TRBV6-5; D gene: TRBD1; clone size: .; J gene: TRBJ1-2; CDR3 DNA: TGTGCCAGCAGCATACAGGGGGCGCCTAACTATGGCTACACCTTC; CDR3 protein: CASSIQGAPNYGYTF
V gene: TRBV7-9; D gene: TRBD1; clone size: .; J gene: TRBJ2-7; CDR3 DNA: TGTGCCAGCACCATAACCGGGACAGTTGACGAGCAGTACTTC; CDR3 protein: CASTITGTVDEQYF
V gene: TRBV13; D gene: .; clone size: .; J gene: TRBJ1-2; CDR3 DNA: TGTGCCAGCAGCCCCCGGGGGTCCTATGGCTACACCTTC; CDR3 protein: CASSPRGSYGYTF
V gene: TRBV2; D gene: TRBD2; clone size: few; J gene: TRBJ2-5; CDR3 DNA: TGTGCCAGCAGTGTACTAGCGGGGGAAGAGACCCAGTACTTC; CDR3 protein: CASSVLAGEETQYF
V gene: TRBV20-1; D gene: .; clone size: .; J gene: TRBJ2-7; CDR3 DNA: TGCAGTGCTAGAGATTCCTCGCGGGAGCAGTACTTC; CDR3 protein: CSARDSSREQYF
V gene: TRBV20-1; D gene: TRBD2; clone size: .; J gene: TRBJ2-1; CDR3 DNA: TGCAGTGCTCCCTTAGCGGGGGACGTTTACAATGAGCAGTTCTTC; CDR3 protein: CSAPLAGDVYNEQFF
V gene: TRBV14; D gene: .; clone size: .; J gene: TRBJ1-6; CDR3 DNA: TGTGCCAGCAGCCAACAAGACAGACACTATTCACCCCTCCACTTT; CDR3 protein: CASSQQDRHYSPLHF
V gene: TRBV20-1; D gene: TRBD2; clone size: .; J gene: TRBJ2-1; CDR3 DNA: TGCAGTGCTAGAGATCTTGCGGGAGACGACCCCAAAGTATACAATGAGCAGTTCTTC; CDR3 protein: CSARDLAGDDPKVYNEQFF
V gene: TRBV19; D gene: .; clone size: .; J gene: TRBJ2-7; CDR3 DNA: TGTGCCAGTAGTATGGGCCGGCGAACCTACGAGCAGTACTTC; CDR3 protein: CASSMGRRTYEQYF
V gene: TRBV7-2; D gene: .; clone size: .; J gene: TRBJ1-6; CDR3 DNA: TGTGCCAGCAGCTTGGCTGAGGCAGGATATAATTCACCCCTCCACTTT; CDR3 protein: CASSLAEAGYNSPLHF
V gene: TRBV20-1; D gene: .; clone size: .; J gene: TRBJ2-5; CDR3 DNA: TGCAGTGGAGGGGGGGGGGTGGAGACCCAGTACTTC; CDR3 protein: CSGGGGVETQYF
V gene: TRBV10-1; D gene: .; clone size: .; J gene: TRBJ1-3; CDR3 DNA: TGCGCCAGCAGTGGGAGTGGGGGCCTCCTCTGGGGAAACACCATATATTTT; CDR3 protein: CASSGSGGLLWGNTIYF
V gene: TRBV5-5; D gene: TRBD2; clone size: .; J gene: TRBJ2-1; CDR3 DNA: TGTGCCAGCAGGCGGGACTATCTGAACAATGAGCAGTTCTTC; CDR3 protein: CASRRDYLNNEQFF
V gene: TRBV11-3; D gene: .; clone size: .; J gene: TRBJ2-5; CDR3 DNA: TGTGCCAGCAGCCAGACAGGAGTTAAAGGAGAGACCCAGTACTTC; CDR3 protein: CASSQTGVKGETQYF
V gene: TRBV7-3; D gene: TRBD1; clone size: once; J gene: TRBJ1-2; CDR3 DNA: TGTGCCAGCAGCTTAGACCAAATGACAGGGGCCTATGGCTACACCTTC; CDR3 protein: CASSLDQMTGAYGYTF
V gene: TRBV5-1; D gene: TRBD2; clone size: .; J gene: TRBJ2-5; CDR3 DNA: TGCGCCAGCAGCGACGGCCTAGCGGGAGCAGAGACCCAGTACTTC; CDR3 protein: CASSDGLAGAETQYF
V gene: TRBV5-1; D gene: TRBD2; clone size: few; J gene: TRBJ2-1; CDR3 DNA: TGCGCCAGCGAGGGGACTAGCGGGGGCGAGCAGTTCTTC; CDR3 protein: CASEGTSGGEQFF
V gene: TRBV4-1; D gene: .; clone size: .; J gene: TRBJ1-2; CDR3 DNA: TGCGCCAGCAGCCAAGATCAAGCCTCCAGAAATGGCTACACCTTC; CDR3 protein: CASSQDQASRNGYTF
V gene: TRBV2; D gene: TRBD1; clone size: .; J gene: TRBJ1-5; CDR3 DNA: TGTGCCAGCAGTCGACAGGGGTGGACCAATCAGCCCCAGCATTTT; CDR3 protein: CASSRQGWTNQPQHF
V gene: TRBV10-2; D gene: .; clone size: few; J gene: TRBJ1-5; CDR3 DNA: TGCGCCAGCAGTGGCTACGGGGTAACGGCCCAGCATTTT; CDR3 protein: CASSGYGVTAQHF
V gene: TRBV29-1; D gene: TRBD2; clone size: .; J gene: TRBJ2-5; CDR3 DNA: TGCAGCGTTGAAGACCCTCTAGCGGCCCAAGAGACCCAGTACTTC; CDR3 protein: CSVEDPLAAQETQYF
V gene: TRBV6-4; D gene: .; clone size: .; J gene: TRBJ2-5; CDR3 DNA: TGTGCCAGCAGTGTTGAGACCCAGTACTTC; CDR3 protein: CASSVETQYF
V gene: TRBV20-1; D gene: TRBD2; clone size: .; J gene: TRBJ2-5; CDR3 DNA: TGCAGTGCTAGACTCCTAGCGGAAGAGACCCAGTACTTC; CDR3 protein: CSARLLAEETQYF
V gene: TRBV20-1; D gene: TRBD1; clone size: .; J gene: TRBJ1-5; CDR3 DNA: TGCAGTGCTAGACCGGACAGGGTCGGCAATCAGCCCCAGCATTTT; CDR3 protein: CSARPDRVGNQPQHF
V gene: TRBV15; D gene: .; clone size: .; J gene: TRBJ2-7; CDR3 DNA: TGTGCCACCAGCAGAGATCTAACCTACGAGCAGTACTTC; CDR3 protein: CATSRDLTYEQYF
V gene: TRBV15; D gene: .; clone size: .; J gene: TRBJ1-3; CDR3 DNA: TGTGCCACCAGCAGCCGGAGACACCGAGTAGGCACCATATATTTT; CDR3 protein: CATSSRRHRVGTIYF
V gene: TRBV7-8; D gene: TRBD2; clone size: once; J gene: TRBJ2-1; CDR3 DNA: TGTGCCAGCAGCCTAGGGACTAGCGGACCCAATGAGCAGTTCTTC; CDR3 protein: CASSLGTSGPNEQFF
V gene: TRBV7-8; D gene: .; clone size: .; J gene: TRBJ1-2; CDR3 DNA: TGTGCCAGCAGCCGGATGACAGCGGATAACTATGGCTACACCTTC; CDR3 protein: CASSRMTADNYGYTF
V gene: TRBV9; D gene: TRBD1; clone size: .; J gene: TRBJ2-1; CDR3 DNA: TGTGCCAGCGGCAGGGAGGACAGGGGTACCAATGAGCAGTTCTTC; CDR3 protein: CASGREDRGTNEQFF
V gene: TRBV7-8; D gene: .; clone size: .; J gene: TRBJ2-7; CDR3 DNA: TGTGCCAGCAGCTTGGGAGTACCTGACTACGAGCAGTACTTC; CDR3 protein: CASSLGVPDYEQYF
V gene: TRBV9; D gene: .; clone size: .; J gene: TRBJ2-7; CDR3 DNA: TGTGCCAGCAGCGTAGGCTCGCAAGGGAGTGTCTACGAGCAGTACTTC; CDR3 protein: CASSVGSQGSVYEQYF
V gene: TRBV25-1; D gene: .; clone size: few; J gene: TRBJ2-7; CDR3 DNA: TGTGCCAGCAGTGAATCCGGGGGCGAGCAGTACTTC; CDR3 protein: CASSESGGEQYF
V gene: TRBV7-2; D gene: .; clone size: .; J gene: TRBJ1-1; CDR3 DNA: TGTGCCAGCGGGGCTGAAGCTTTCTTT; CDR3 protein: CASGAEAFF
V gene: TRBV7-9; D gene: .; clone size: .; J gene: TRBJ1-5; CDR3 DNA: TGTGCCAGCAGCTTAACCAACAATCAGCCCCAGCATTTT; CDR3 protein: CASSLTNNQPQHF
V gene: TRBV6-2/TRBV6-3; D gene: .; clone size: .; J gene: TRBJ2-1; CDR3 DNA: TGTGCCAGCAGTTACTCACTCACGTACAATGAGCAGTTCTTC; CDR3 protein: CASSYSLTYNEQFF
V gene: TRBV7-9; D gene: .; clone size: few; J gene: TRBJ1-1; CDR3 DNA: TGTGCCAGCACCATGAGGAGGGGTGCCAGGACTGAAGCTTTCTTT; CDR3 protein: CASTMRRGARTEAFF
V gene: TRBV11-3; D gene: .; clone size: .; J gene: TRBJ2-1; CDR3 DNA: TGTGCCAGCAGCTTAGATCGACAGTACAATGAGCAGTTCTTC; CDR3 protein: CASSLDRQYNEQFF
V gene: TRBV19; D gene: .; clone size: .; J gene: TRBJ2-7; CDR3 DNA: TGTGCCAGTAGGAAGGAGCCCGGGACGGTCTCCTACGAGCAGTACTTC; CDR3 protein: CASRKEPGTVSYEQYF
V gene: TRBV5-1; D gene: .; clone size: .; J gene: TRBJ2-7; CDR3 DNA: TGCGCCAGCAGCTCGGCAGAAGGACTCTACGAGCAGTACTTC; CDR3 protein: CASSSAEGLYEQYF
V gene: TRBV12-3/TRBV12-4; D gene: TRBD1; clone size: .; J gene: TRBJ2-7; CDR3 DNA: TGTGCCAGCAGCCGTCGGACAGGGCACGAGCAGTACTTC; CDR3 protein: CASSRRTGHEQYF